The present T cell receptor (beta chain) was sequenced within a study of cytomegalovirus exposure and HLA in healthy donors. Findings and limits, study-wide: Despite most TCR sequences being rare, some public TCRs occurred in many donors. Presence/absence analyses treated sequencing depth as roughly uniform across donors.

About this clone itself: Its matching antigen is unknown.

A multiplex PCR was run with 60 Vbeta primers and 13 Jbeta primers. Generated by immunoSEQ multiplex PCR, the TCRdb table keeps only in-frame clones and is missing some. Of fewer than 250,000 clones detected, about 75% appear once; the ten largest clones hold less than 2%. Trimming at V came to 2 bases and at J to 4 bases, leaving 20 bases not matched to a gene. This CDR3 spans 20 amino acids. The germline V gene encodes CDR1 GTSNPN and CDR2 SVGIG (reference sequence). Sequencing was carried out using PBMCs. The gene calls are TRBV30 and TRBJ2-1; 10 nucleotides agree with TRBD2. The TCR originated in a woman aged 25 to 45 in good health and CMV-seronegative. CDR3 in amino acids: CAWSSYSGKASGRNYNEQFF. The CDR3 DNA sequence: TGTGCCTGGAGTTCGTACAGCGGGAAGGCTAGCGGGAGAAATTACAATGAGCAGTTCTTC. Drawing the rest from reference TRBV30 and TRBJ2-1, the complete variable domain is SQTIHQWPATLVQPVGSPLSLECTVEGTSNPNLYWYRQAAGRGLQLLFYSVGIGQISSEVPQNLSASRPQDRQFILSSKKLLLSDSGFYLCAWSSYSGKASGRNYNEQFFGPGTRLTVL.